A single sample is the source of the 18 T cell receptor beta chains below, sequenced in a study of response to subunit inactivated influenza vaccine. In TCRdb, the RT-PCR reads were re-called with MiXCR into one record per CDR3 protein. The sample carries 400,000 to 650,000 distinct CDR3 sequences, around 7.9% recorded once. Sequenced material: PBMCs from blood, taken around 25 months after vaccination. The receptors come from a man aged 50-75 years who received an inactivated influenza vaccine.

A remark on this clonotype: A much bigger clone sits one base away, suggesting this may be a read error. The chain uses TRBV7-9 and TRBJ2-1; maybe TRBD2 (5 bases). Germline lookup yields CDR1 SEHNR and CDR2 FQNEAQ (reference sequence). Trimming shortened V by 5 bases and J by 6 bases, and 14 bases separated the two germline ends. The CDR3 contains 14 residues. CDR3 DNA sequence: TGTGCCAGCAGCCCCGGAGGCCCGTGCAATGAGCAGTTCTTC. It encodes CASSPGGPCNEQFF.

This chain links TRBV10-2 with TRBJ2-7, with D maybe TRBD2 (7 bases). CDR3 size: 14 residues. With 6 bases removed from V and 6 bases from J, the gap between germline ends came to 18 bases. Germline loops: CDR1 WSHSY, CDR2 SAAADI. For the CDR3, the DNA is TGCGCCAGCAGAACTCCGGGGGGCCTCGGCGAGCAGTACTTC. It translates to CASRTPGGLGEQYF.

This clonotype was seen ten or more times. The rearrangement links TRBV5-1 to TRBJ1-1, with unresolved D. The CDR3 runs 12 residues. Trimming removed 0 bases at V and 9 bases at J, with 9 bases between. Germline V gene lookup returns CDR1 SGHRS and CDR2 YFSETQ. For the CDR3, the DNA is TGCGCCAGCAGCTTGGATGGGTCAAAAGCTTTCTTT. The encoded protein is CASSLDGSKAFF.

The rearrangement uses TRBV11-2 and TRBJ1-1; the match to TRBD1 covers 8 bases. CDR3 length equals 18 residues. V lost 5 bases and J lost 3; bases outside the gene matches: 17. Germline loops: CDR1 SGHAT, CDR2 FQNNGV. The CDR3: CASSLQRQGTGGHTEAFF. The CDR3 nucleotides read TGTGCCAGCAGCCTACAAAGACAGGGAACAGGGGGACACACTGAAGCTTTCTTT.

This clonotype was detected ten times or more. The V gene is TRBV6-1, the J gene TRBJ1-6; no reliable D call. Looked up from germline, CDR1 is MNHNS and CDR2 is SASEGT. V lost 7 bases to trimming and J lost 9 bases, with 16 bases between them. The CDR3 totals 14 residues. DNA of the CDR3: TGTGCCAGCAAAGTTGGGTTCGGGCGTTCACCCCTCCACTTT. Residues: CASKVGFGRSPLHF.

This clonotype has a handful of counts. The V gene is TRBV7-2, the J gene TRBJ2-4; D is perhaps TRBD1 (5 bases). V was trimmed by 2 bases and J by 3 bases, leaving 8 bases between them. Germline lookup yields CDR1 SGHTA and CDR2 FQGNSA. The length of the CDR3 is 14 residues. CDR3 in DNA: TGTGCCAGCAGCTTATCAGGGATCAAAAACATTCAGTACTTC. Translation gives CASSLSGIKNIQYF.

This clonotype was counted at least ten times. The DNA of the CDR3 is TGTGCCAGCAGTTCCGAACTAGCGGGAGGGCGGAATACGCAGTATTTT. This gives the protein CASSSELAGGRNTQYF. This chain links TRBV28 with TRBJ2-3, with 13 bases aligning to TRBD2. Germline V CDR1 and CDR2: MDHEN, SYDVKM. The CDR3 is 16 residues long. J lost 7 bases, V lost 4 bases, and 8 bases had no gene match.

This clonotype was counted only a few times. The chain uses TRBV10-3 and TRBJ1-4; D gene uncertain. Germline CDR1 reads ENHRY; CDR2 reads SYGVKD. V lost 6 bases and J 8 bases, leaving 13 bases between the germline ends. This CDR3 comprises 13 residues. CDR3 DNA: TGTGCCATCAGCCGACGCCCTCTAGAAAAACTGTTTTTT. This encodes CAISRRPLEKLFF.

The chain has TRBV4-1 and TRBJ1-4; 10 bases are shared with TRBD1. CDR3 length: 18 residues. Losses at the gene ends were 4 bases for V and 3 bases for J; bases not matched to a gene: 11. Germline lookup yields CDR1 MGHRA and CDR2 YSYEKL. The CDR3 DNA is TGCGCCAGCAGCCGGGTGCGGGACAGGGGTTTTGCTAATGAAAAACTGTTTTTT. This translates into CASSRVRDRGFANEKLFF.

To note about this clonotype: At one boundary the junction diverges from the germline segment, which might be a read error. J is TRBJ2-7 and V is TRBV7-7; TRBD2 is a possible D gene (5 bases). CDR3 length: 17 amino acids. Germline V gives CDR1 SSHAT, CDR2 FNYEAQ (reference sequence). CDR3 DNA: TGTGCTAGCAGCTTAGCGTATGGGTCAAGTGAGATCTACGAGCAGTACTTC. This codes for CASSLAYGSSEIYEQYF. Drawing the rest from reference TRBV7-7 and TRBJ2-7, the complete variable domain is GAGVSQSPRYKVTKRGQDVTLRCDPISSHATLYWYQQALGQGPEFLTYFNYEAQPDKSGLPSDRFSAERPEGSISTLTIQRTEQRDSAMYRCASSLAYGSSEIYEQYFGPGTRLTVT.

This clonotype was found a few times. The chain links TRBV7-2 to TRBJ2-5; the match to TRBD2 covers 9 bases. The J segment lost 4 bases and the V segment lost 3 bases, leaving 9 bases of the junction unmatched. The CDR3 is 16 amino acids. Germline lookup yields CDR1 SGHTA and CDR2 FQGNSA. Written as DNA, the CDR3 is TGTGCCAGCAGCTTTTTAGCGGGAGTAGTGGCAGAGACCCAGTACTTC. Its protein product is CASSFLAGVVAETQYF. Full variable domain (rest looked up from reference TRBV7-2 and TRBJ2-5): GAGVSQSPSNKVTEKGKDVELRCDPISGHTALYWYRQSLGQGLEFLIYFQGNSAPDKSGLPSDRFSAERTGGSVSTLTIQRTQQEDSAVYLCASSFLAGVVAETQYFGPGTRLLVL.

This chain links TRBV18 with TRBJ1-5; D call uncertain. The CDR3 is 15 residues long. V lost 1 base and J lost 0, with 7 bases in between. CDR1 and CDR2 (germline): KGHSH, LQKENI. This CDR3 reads CASSPRGSSNQPQHF. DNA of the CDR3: TGTGCCAGCTCACCACGGGGAAGTAGCAATCAGCCCCAGCATTTT.

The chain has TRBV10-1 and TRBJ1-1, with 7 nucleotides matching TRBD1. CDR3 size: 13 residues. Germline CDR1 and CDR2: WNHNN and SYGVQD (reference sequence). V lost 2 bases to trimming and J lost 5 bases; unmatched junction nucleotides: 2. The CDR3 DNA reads TGCGCCAGCAGTGAGAGGGGGCGTACTGAAGCTTTCTTT. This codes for CASSERGRTEAFF.

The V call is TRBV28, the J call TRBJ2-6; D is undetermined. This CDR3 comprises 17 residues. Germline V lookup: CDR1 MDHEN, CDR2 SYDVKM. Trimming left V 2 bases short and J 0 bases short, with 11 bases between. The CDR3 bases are TGTGCCAGCAGTTTAGGGTGGAACCTCTCTGGGGCCAACGTCCTGACTTTC. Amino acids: CASSLGWNLSGANVLTF.

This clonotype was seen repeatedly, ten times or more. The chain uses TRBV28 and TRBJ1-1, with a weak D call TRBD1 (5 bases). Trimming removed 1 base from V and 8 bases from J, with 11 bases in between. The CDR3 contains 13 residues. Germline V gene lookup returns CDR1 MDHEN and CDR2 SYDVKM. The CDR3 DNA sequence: TGTGCCAGCAGTTTATTACGACAGACCGAAGCTTTCTTT. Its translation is CASSLLRQTEAFF. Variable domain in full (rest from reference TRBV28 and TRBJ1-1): DVKVTQSSRYLVKRTGEKVFLECVQDMDHENMFWYRQDPGLGLRLIYFSYDVKMKEKGDIPEGYSVSREKKERFSLILESASTNQTSMYLCASSLLRQTEAFFGQGTRLTVV.

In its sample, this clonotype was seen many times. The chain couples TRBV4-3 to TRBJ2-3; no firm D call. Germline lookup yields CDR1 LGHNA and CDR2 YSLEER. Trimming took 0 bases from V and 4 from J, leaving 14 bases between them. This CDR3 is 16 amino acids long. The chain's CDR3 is CASSQDLQSAADTQYF. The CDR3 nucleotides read TGCGCCAGCAGCCAAGATTTGCAATCGGCAGCAGATACGCAGTATTTT.

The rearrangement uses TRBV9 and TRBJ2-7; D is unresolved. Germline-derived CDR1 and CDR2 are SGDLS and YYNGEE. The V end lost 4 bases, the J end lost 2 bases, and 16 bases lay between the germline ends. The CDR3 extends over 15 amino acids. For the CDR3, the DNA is TGTGCCAGCAGCCCTGCCCCGGACGCAGCCTACGAGCAGTACTTC. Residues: CASSPAPDAAYEQYF.

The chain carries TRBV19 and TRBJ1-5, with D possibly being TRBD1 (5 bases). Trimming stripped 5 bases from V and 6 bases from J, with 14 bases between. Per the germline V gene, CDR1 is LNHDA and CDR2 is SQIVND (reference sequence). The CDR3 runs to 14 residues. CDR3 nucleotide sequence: TGTGCCAGTAGTTTCCGGACTGGGGGTCAGCCCCAGCATTTT. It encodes CASSFRTGGQPQHF.